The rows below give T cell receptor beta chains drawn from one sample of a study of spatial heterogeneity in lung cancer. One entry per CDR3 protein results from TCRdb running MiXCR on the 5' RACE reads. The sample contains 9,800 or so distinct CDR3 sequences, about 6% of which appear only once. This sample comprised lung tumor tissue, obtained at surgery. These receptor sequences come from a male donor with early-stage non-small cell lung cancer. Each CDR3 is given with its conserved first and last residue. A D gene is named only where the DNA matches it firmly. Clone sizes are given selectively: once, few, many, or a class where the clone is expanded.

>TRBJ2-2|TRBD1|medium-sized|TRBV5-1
CASRDSYTGELFF
TGCGCCAGCCGGGACAGCTACACCGGGGAGCTGTTTTTT
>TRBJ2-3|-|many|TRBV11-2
CASSLEGPRGPDTQYF
TGTGCCAGCAGCTTAGAGGGTCCTAGGGGACCAGATACGCAGTATTTT
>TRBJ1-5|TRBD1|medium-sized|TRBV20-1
CSARVRRQGGNQPQHF
TGCAGTGCTAGAGTAAGAAGACAGGGGGGGAATCAGCCCCAGCATTTT
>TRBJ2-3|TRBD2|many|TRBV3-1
CASSSTTSGSRDTQYF
TGTGCCAGCAGCTCAACGACTAGCGGGAGTAGAGATACGCAGTATTTT
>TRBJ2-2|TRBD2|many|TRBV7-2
CASSGKVAGGPGELFF
TGTGCCAGCAGCGGGAAAGTAGCGGGGGGGCCAGGGGAGCTGTTTTTT
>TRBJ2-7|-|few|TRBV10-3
CATAPTEEGEQYF
TGTGCCACGGCGCCGACCGAGGAGGGCGAGCAGTACTTC
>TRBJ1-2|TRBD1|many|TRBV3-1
CASSRTGVTNYGYTF
TGTGCCAGCAGCCGGACAGGTGTAACCAACTATGGCTACACCTTC
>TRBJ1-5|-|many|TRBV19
CASSIDPSQPQHF
TGTGCCAGTAGTATAGATCCTTCCCAGCCCCAGCATTTT
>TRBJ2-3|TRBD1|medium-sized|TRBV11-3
CASSPSTGADTQYF
TGTGCCAGCAGCCCGTCGACAGGGGCAGATACGCAGTATTTT
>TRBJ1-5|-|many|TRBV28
CASSLVRQPQHF
TGTGCCAGCAGTTTAGTTCGTCAGCCCCAGCATTTT
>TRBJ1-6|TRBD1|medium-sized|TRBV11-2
CASSLGTGPNSPLHF
TGTGCCAGCAGCTTGGGGACAGGCCCGAATTCACCCCTCCACTTT
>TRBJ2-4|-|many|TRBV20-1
CSARQHLTSAKNIQYF
TGCAGTGCTAGACAGCACCTAACCTCAGCCAAAAACATTCAGTACTTC
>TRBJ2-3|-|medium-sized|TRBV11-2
CASSTLTGIDTQYF
TGTGCCAGCAGTACACTAACGGGAATAGATACGCAGTATTTT
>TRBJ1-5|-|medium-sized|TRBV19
CASSLARDQPQHF
TGTGCCAGTAGCCTGGCTCGGGATCAGCCCCAGCATTTT
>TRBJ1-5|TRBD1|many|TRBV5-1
CASSPTGRGNQPQHF
TGCGCCAGCAGCCCGACAGGGAGAGGCAATCAGCCCCAGCATTTT
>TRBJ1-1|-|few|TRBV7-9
CASSHGYDPGAFF
TGTGCCAGCAGCCATGGATACGACCCAGGGGCTTTCTTT
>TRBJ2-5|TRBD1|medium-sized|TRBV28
CASSFPGTGYQETQYF
TGTGCCAGCAGTTTCCCTGGGACAGGCTACCAAGAGACCCAGTACTTC
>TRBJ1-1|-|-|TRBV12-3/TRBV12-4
CASSHRWNTGWVNTEAFF
TGTGCCAGCAGCCACCGATGGAACACGGGATGGGTGAACACTGAAGCTTTCTTT
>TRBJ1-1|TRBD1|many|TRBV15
CATRTTWDSLNTEAFF
TGTGCCACCAGAACCACCTGGGACAGCTTGAACACTGAAGCTTTCTTT
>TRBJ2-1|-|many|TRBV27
CASSPYPQRASHEQFF
TGTGCCAGCAGTCCGTATCCTCAGAGGGCCTCCCATGAGCAGTTCTTC
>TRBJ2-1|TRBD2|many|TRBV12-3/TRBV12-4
CASRPTSGRRWGQFF
TGTGCCAGCAGACCCACTAGCGGGAGGCGCTGGGGGCAGTTCTTC
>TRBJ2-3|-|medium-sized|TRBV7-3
CASSLRAGADTQYF
TGTGCCAGCAGCTTAAGGGCAGGGGCAGATACGCAGTATTTT
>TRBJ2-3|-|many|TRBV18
CASSREVTDTQYF
TGTGCCAGCTCACGGGAGGTCACAGATACGCAGTATTTT
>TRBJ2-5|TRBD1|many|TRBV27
CASALDREVVETQYF
TGTGCCAGCGCCCTGGACAGGGAGGTGGTGGAGACCCAGTACTTC
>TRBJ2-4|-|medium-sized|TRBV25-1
CASSDSTGINIQYF
TGTGCCAGCAGTGACTCTACCGGGATAAACATTCAGTACTTC
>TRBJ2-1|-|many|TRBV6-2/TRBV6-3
CASNADQYNEQFF
TGTGCCAGCAACGCCGATCAGTACAATGAGCAGTTCTTC
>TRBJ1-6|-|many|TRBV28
CASSLSNFKHSPLHF
TGTGCCAGCAGTTTATCCAATTTTAAGCATTCACCCCTCCACTTT
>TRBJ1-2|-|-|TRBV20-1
CSATLRQRANYGYTF
TGCAGTGCTACCCTCCGACAGAGAGCGAACTATGGCTACACCTTC
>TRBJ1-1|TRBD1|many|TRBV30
CAWIHRGTEAFF
TGTGCCTGGATTCACAGGGGCACTGAAGCTTTCTTT
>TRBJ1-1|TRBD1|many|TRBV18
CASSPPLRQGKGFRGAFF
TGTGCCAGCTCACCACCTCTGCGACAGGGAAAGGGGTTTAGAGGAGCTTTCTTT